This TCR beta chain was observed in a study of identical twins (dated by TCRdb to the mid-2010s). Background for the entire study: TCR alpha and beta repertoires from monozygotic twins, unrelated adults of various ages and cord blood were deep-sequenced to test whether fetal clonotypes persist. To rule out contamination, the twin experiments were replicated at different times with different library preparation protocols.

The table lists this clonotype with a few counts. The antigen it binds to is not known. No much larger clone is present one base from it, and per-base qualities are unavailable. Preparation of the library involved 5' RACE. Sequencing was performed on an Illumina HiSeq 2000. Template switching added a universal primer binding site, and the final cDNA carried a unique molecular identifier that allowed TCR cDNA molecules to be counted accurately. Specific primers in the conserved constant-segment region were used to synthesize first-strand cDNA for the TCR alpha and beta chains. To control for contamination, each cDNA library was double barcoded with a SMART-Mk sample barcode plus Illumina barcodes. TruSeq adapter sequences along with Illumina sample barcodes were introduced in two successive PCR steps. Sequencing of the TCR alpha and beta cDNA libraries was done on the Illumina HiSeq platform using custom primers. The authors' analysis ran thus. MiGEC processed the raw reads to extract unique molecular identifiers, while MiXCR was used to determine the CDR3 positions. Recombination models were inferred per individual with the repgenHMM and IGoR tools using an EM algorithm. The analysis of shared clonotypes was done with the tcR package in R, with sharing normalized by the product of cloneset sizes. Out-of-frame nonproductive sequences were analyzed to study raw recombination free of thymic and clonal selection effects. Clones were called with MiXCR by TCRdb after fastp trimmed the public reads at Q25, and only in-frame beta chains were retained. Each entry merges the rows of one CDR3 protein and shows their most common DNA and genes. Here the V and J calls rest on TCRdb's processing, not on the authors' analysis. A total of hundreds of thousands of distinct CDR3 sequences appear in this sample, 18% of them only once. Under 15% of the sample goes to the ten largest clones.

Paper-wide results and their limitations: Abundant cord blood beta clonotypes carried fewer insertions; young adult naive repertoires showed a weaker similar trend, while memory repertoires showed none. Out-of-frame TCR alpha sequences shared between twins showed an excess of low generation-probability sequences compared with coincidental sharing between unrelated individuals. A weaker excess of twin sharing was found in beta out-of-frame sequences because the signal-to-noise ratio was lowered by fewer shared sequences. Invariant T cells such as MAIT and iNKT could partly confound zero-insertion analyses, though diverse VJ usage argued against this for most clonotypes. In monozygotic twins, out-of-frame TCR alpha sharing was systematically underestimated by recombination models, although the models agreed with sharing between unrelated individuals. Because the same donors could not be followed over many years, the conclusions depended on cross-sectional statistical analysis.

Only healthy Caucasian donors were included. The twin cohort comprised three pairs of female monozygotic twins, all aged roughly 18 to 29 years. The RNA used for TCR libraries was isolated from peripheral blood mononuclear cells. This same sample was also part of a study on T cells expressing NK-cell markers. The second study also describes: Three sorted T-cell subsets (CD3+CD56+NKG2C+, CD3+CD56+NKG2C- and CD3+CD56-NKG2C+) from about 8 donors had their TCR beta-chain repertoires profiled. Among the eight sequenced donors, only one was HCMV-seronegative, while the other seven were HCMV-seropositive. In several experiments an anti-gammadeltaTCR antibody was added to restrict sorting to alphabetaTCR-expressing T cells. In several donors, the dominant CD3+CD56+NKG2C+ clonotypes ranked among the top 10 CD8+ clonotypes, making up about 1.0-8% of CD8+ T cells. Those dominant clonotypes were again the most abundant among CD3+CD56-NKG2C+ cells in a handful of donors, at about 25-60.1%. Whether the expanded NKG2C-expressing T cell clones were specific for HCMV antigens remained unclear. Randomly selected healthy volunteers, three men and five women, were used as the eight sequenced donors. HCMV-specific IgG was detected in serum with a commercial ELISA kit to determine HCMV serostatus. For more than five donors, bulk peripheral blood T-cell repertoires were also sequenced from unsorted PBMC. Reads were demultiplexed and grouped by UMI with MIGEC, and clonotypes were assembled and quantified with MiTCR. To remove erroneous sequences, TCR cDNA sequences were retained only when supported by two or more reads. The tcR package was used for downstream repertoire analysis, with clonotypes matched between fractions based on CDR3 nucleotide sequence plus V segment. VDJmatch was used to annotate antigen specificity against VDJdb, with one amino acid substitution in CDR3 allowed.

The sequence was collected from a woman aged 18 to 35 in good health. The sample consisted of PBMCs.

The nucleotide sequence reads as follows: TGCAGTCTTACATGGACTAGCCTTTACAATGAGCAGTTCTTC. It translates to CSLTWTSLYNEQFF. Rearrangement joined TRBV29-1 to TRBJ2-1, with 8 middle bases fitting TRBD2. The CDR3, cysteine through phenylalanine, is 14 amino acids long. Only CDR3 DNA remains: 42 bases, in frame from the first base. The germline V gene encodes CDR1 SQVTM and CDR2 ANQGSEA.